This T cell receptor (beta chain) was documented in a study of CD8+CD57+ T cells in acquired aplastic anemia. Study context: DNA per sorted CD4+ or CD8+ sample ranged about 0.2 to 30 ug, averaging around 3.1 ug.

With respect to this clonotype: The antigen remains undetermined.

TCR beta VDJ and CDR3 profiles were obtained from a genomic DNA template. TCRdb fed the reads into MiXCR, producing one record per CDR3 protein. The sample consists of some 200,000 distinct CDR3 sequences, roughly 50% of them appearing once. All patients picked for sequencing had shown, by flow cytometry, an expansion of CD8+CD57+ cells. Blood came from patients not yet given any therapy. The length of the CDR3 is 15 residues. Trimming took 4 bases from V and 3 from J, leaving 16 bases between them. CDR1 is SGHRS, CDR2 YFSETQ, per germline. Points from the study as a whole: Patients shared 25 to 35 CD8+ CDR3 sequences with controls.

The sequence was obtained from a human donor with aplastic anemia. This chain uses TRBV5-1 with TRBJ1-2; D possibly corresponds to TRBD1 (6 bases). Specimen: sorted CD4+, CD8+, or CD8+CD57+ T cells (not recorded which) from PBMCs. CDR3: CASSPSGGLDYGYTF. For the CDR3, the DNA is TGCGCCAGCAGCCCTTCTGGGGGCCTGGACTATGGCTACACCTTC.